One sample yielded the 25 T cell receptor beta chains listed below, sequenced in a study of CD8 T cells in Susac syndrome. RNA, at about 0.45 to 1 ug, was reverse transcribed with random hexamers. TCRdb re-derived calls from the immunoSEQ multiplex PCR reads in MiXCR, one entry per CDR3 protein. There are 55,000 to 80,000 distinct CDR3 sequences in the sample; 93% occur only once, and 0.15% lies in the top ten. The sequencing sample was made of CD4+ T cells from PBMCs. These receptor sequences come from a human donor with Susac syndrome.

The chain combines TRBV19 with TRBJ2-1, with D perhaps TRBD2 (6 bases). Germline lookup yields CDR1 LNHDA and CDR2 SQIVND (reference sequence). Trimming shortened V by 6 bases and J by 1 base, and 16 bases separated the two germline ends. The CDR3 contains 16 residues. In nucleotides, the CDR3 is TGTGCCAGTAGGCCTTCCGGGACTCCTTCCTACAATGAGCAGTTCTTC. Translating gives CASRPSGTPSYNEQFF.

The rearrangement joins TRBV20-1 to TRBJ2-7; D ambiguous. This CDR3 is built from 15 residues. CDR1 DFQATT and CDR2 SNEGSKA come from the germline V gene (reference sequence). The V and J ends lost 0 bases and 2 bases respectively, with 14 bases between them. CDR3 loop: CSARETSRPPYEQYF. DNA of the CDR3: TGCAGTGCTAGAGAGACTTCACGGCCCCCCTACGAGCAGTACTTC.

This chain uses TRBV9 with TRBJ2-3; D remains ambiguous. The CDR3 runs 14 residues. Trimming stripped 4 bases from V and 2 bases from J, with 11 bases between. Germline CDR1 reads SGDLS; CDR2 reads YYNGEE. As DNA, the CDR3 is TGTGCCAGCAGCACCCGACCCTACACAGATACGCAGTATTTT. It specifies CASSTRPYTDTQYF.

The chain couples TRBV6-5 to TRBJ1-1, with 8 bases aligning to TRBD1. The germline V gene has CDR1 MNHEY and CDR2 SVGAGI. The CDR3 extends over 15 amino acids. Trimming at V came to 6 bases and at J to 0 bases, leaving 6 bases not matched to a gene. CDR3 residues: CASRRTGFVNTEAFF. The CDR3 DNA follows: TGTGCCAGCAGGCGGACAGGGTTCGTGAACACTGAAGCTTTCTTT.

The chain has TRBV6-1 and TRBJ2-6, with D uncertain. The CDR3 consists of 16 residues. Trimming took 6 bases from V and 4 from J, leaving 16 bases between them. Germline values: CDR1 MNHNS, CDR2 SASEGT. The CDR3 spells CASRATRGVGANVLTF. For the CDR3, the DNA is TGTGCCAGCAGGGCGACCAGAGGCGTGGGGGCCAACGTCCTGACTTTC.

The chain has TRBV11-2 and TRBJ2-7; weak D call: TRBD1 (5 bases). CDR3 length: 13 residues. The germline V and J ends were trimmed by 6 bases and 1 base, with 10 bases remaining between them. Germline-derived CDR1 and CDR2 are SGHAT and FQNNGV. The CDR3 DNA sequence: TGTGCCAGCAGTGATAGACAGTCCTACGAGCAGTACTTC. Translating gives CASSDRQSYEQYF.

This rearrangement joins TRBV28 to TRBJ2-1; D uncertain. V was pared by 7 bases and J by 3 bases, with 10 bases between. The CDR3 sequence is 13 residues long. Germline V gene sequence: CDR1 MDHEN, CDR2 SYDVKM. The CDR3 DNA follows: TGTGCCAGCATGAGACCTGTCTACAATGAGCAGTTCTTC. Residues: CASMRPVYNEQFF.

This chain links TRBV18 with TRBJ2-3, with D perhaps given as TRBD1 or TRBD2 (5 bases each). With 3 bases removed from V and 3 bases from J, the gap between germline ends came to 16 bases. Germline assignment: CDR1 KGHSH and CDR2 LQKENI. This CDR3 has 16 amino acids. The CDR3 DNA is TGTGCCAGCTCACCTCGGGGCCCTAGGGTAACAGATACGCAGTATTTT. This sequence encodes CASSPRGPRVTDTQYF.

The chain employs TRBV5-1 and TRBJ1-2; D unresolved. V dropped 1 base and J dropped 4 bases, with 8 bases sitting between them. This CDR3 comprises 13 residues. Germline assignment: CDR1 SGHRS and CDR2 YFSETQ. CDR3 residues: CASSLSLSYGYTF. CDR3 sequence (DNA): TGCGCCAGCAGCTTGAGTCTATCCTATGGCTACACCTTC. Looking up the rest from reference TRBV5-1 and TRBJ1-2 gives the full variable domain: KAGVTQTPRYLIKTRGQQVTLSCSPISGHRSVSWYQQTPGQGLQFLFEYFSETQRNKGNFPGRFSGRQFSNSRSEMNVSTLELGDSALYLCASSLSLSYGYTFGSGTRLTVV.

This sequence joins TRBV27 and TRBJ2-7, with D perhaps matching TRBD1 or TRBD2 (5 bases each). Deletions cut 2 bases from V and 9 bases from J, with 17 bases between. Germline V gene lookup returns CDR1 MNHEY and CDR2 SMNVEV (reference sequence). The CDR3 consists of 14 residues. Written as DNA, the CDR3 is TGTGCCAGCAGTTTACGAGGGGACGGACTTGGGCAGTACTTC. It is translated as CASSLRGDGLGQYF.

The chain combines TRBV28 with TRBJ2-5, with 7 bases aligning to TRBD2. Germline V gives CDR1 MDHEN, CDR2 SYDVKM. J gave up 4 bases and V 6 bases, and 2 bases lay outside the gene matches. The CDR3 loop spans 12 amino acids. The CDR3 DNA reads TGTGCCAGCAGGGGGGGGATAGAGACCCAGTACTTC. It encodes CASRGGIETQYF.

This clonotype is a singleton in its sample. The chain combines TRBV7-3 with TRBJ2-2; D unclear. Germline V gene sequence: CDR1 SGHTA, CDR2 FQGTGA. Trimming removed 4 bases at V and 8 bases at J, with 11 bases between. The CDR3 runs to 13 residues. The CDR3 region is CASSSLGGGELFF. For the CDR3, the DNA is TGTGCCAGCAGCTCCTTGGGCGGTGGGGAGCTGTTTTTT.

This sequence joins TRBV25-1 and TRBJ1-5; D is possibly TRBD1 (5 bases). With 2 bases removed from V and 2 bases from J, the gap between germline ends came to 10 bases. Germline lookup yields CDR1 MGHDK and CDR2 SYGVNS. This CDR3 has 15 residues. CDR3: CASSEQGSGNQPQHF. The CDR3, as DNA: TGTGCCAGCAGTGAACAGGGATCAGGCAATCAGCCCCAGCATTTT. Full variable domain (missing parts from reference TRBV25-1 and TRBJ1-5): EADIYQTPRYLVIGTGKKITLECSQTMGHDKMYWYQQDPGMELHLIHYSYGVNSTEKGDLSSESTVSRIRTEHFPLTLESARPSHTSQYLCASSEQGSGNQPQHFGDGTRLSIL.

The chain joins TRBV9 to TRBJ2-2, with D perhaps being TRBD1 or TRBD2 (7 bases each). The CDR3 sequence is 15 residues long. The V gene's germline CDR1 is SGDLS and CDR2 YYNGEE. Trimming shortened V by 0 bases and J by 7 bases, and 13 bases separated the two germline ends. The CDR3 bases are TGTGCCAGCAGCGTAGGGGACTACAGGGGCGGGGAGCTGTTTTTT. Translating gives CASSVGDYRGGELFF.

The V gene is TRBV18, the J gene TRBJ1-6; D gene uncertain. The germline V gene encodes CDR1 KGHSH and CDR2 LQKENI. This CDR3 comprises 15 residues. Trimming pared 1 base from V and 9 bases from J, leaving 13 bases between. The chain's CDR3 is CASSPRLAGGSPLHF. The CDR3 DNA reads TGTGCCAGCTCACCACGTCTAGCGGGCGGTTCACCCCTCCACTTT.

This chain joins TRBV2 and TRBJ1-6; D not certain. Germline CDR1 SNHLY, CDR2 FYNNEI. The CDR3 is made up of 17 amino acids. Trimming took off 6 bases at V and 0 bases at J, with 15 bases between the two ends. Here the CDR3 DNA reads TGTGCCAGCAGGAATGGAGAGGGCTTCTCCTATAATTCACCCCTCCACTTT. Encoded protein: CASRNGEGFSYNSPLHF.

The chain recombines TRBV30 with TRBJ2-6; TRBD1 might be the D (6 bases). V lost 4 bases and J 0 bases, leaving 16 bases between the germline ends. The CDR3 totals 17 residues. CDR1 and CDR2 (germline): GTSNPN, SVGIG (reference sequence). The CDR3 reads CAWNPETGDSGANVLTF. Here the CDR3 DNA reads TGTGCCTGGAACCCGGAGACAGGTGACTCTGGGGCCAACGTCCTGACTTTC.

The DNA of the CDR3 is TGCGCCAGCACCCGGGACAATAACTATGGCTACACCTTC. The encoded protein is CASTRDNNYGYTF. The chain links TRBV5-1 to TRBJ1-2; tentatively, D is TRBD1 (6 bases). V dropped 6 bases and J dropped 1 base, with 10 bases sitting between them. The CDR3 length is 13 residues. Germline assignment: CDR1 SGHRS and CDR2 YFSETQ.

The rearrangement links TRBV2 to TRBJ2-3; D tentatively fits TRBD1 or TRBD2 (6 bases each). Trimming cost V 6 bases and J 3 bases, with 13 bases left between them. The CDR3 spans 14 residues. Germline-derived CDR1 and CDR2 are SNHLY and FYNNEI. The CDR3 spells CASRISGQTDTQYF. The CDR3 DNA follows: TGTGCCAGCAGGATTAGCGGACAGACAGATACGCAGTATTTT. The entire variable domain, with the rest obtained from reference TRBV2 and TRBJ2-3, is as follows: EPEVTQTPSHQVTQMGQEVILRCVPISNHLYFYWYRQILGQKVEFLVSFYNNEISEKSEIFDDQFSVERPDGSNFTLKIRSTKLEDSAMYFCASRISGQTDTQYFGPGTRLTVL.

The chain carries TRBV2 and TRBJ2-2; 7 bases agree with TRBD1. The V and J ends lost 7 bases and 0 bases, in that order; junction bases with no gene match: 14. The CDR3 covers 18 residues. Germline V lookup: CDR1 SNHLY, CDR2 FYNNEI. CDR3 sequence (DNA): TGTGCCAGCAAAGGGGCAGGGGGTCTACCCGCGAACACCGGGGAGCTGTTTTTT. Its protein product is CASKGAGGLPANTGELFF.

V usage is TRBV29-1 and J usage is TRBJ2-7; 7 nucleotides match TRBD1. The germline V gene encodes CDR1 SQVTM and CDR2 ANQGSEA. This CDR3 is 13 amino acids long. With 5 bases clipped from V and 2 bases from J, the junction kept 6 bases outside the gene matches. The CDR3 sequence: CSVRTGATYEQYF. The CDR3 DNA reads as TGCAGCGTTCGGACAGGCGCTACCTACGAGCAGTACTTC.

The V gene is TRBV28, the J gene TRBJ2-4, with D perhaps TRBD1 or TRBD2 (5 bases each). Germline CDR1 MDHEN, CDR2 SYDVKM. V lost 3 bases to trimming and J lost 1 base, with 16 bases between them. This CDR3 region has 17 residues. CDR3 in DNA: TGTGCCAGCAGTTTGCAGACCTTCAGGGAGGCCAAAAACATTCAGTACTTC. The encoded protein is CASSLQTFREAKNIQYF.

V and J are TRBV28 and TRBJ2-7; D ambiguous. With 5 bases removed from V and 2 bases from J, the gap between germline ends came to 10 bases. The length of the CDR3 is 13 residues. CDR1 is MDHEN, CDR2 SYDVKM, per germline. CDR3 sequence reads: CASSLGEPYEQYF. CDR3 DNA sequence: TGTGCCAGCAGTCTTGGGGAACCCTACGAGCAGTACTTC.

The chain has TRBV18 and TRBJ2-7; 8 bases map to TRBD1. J was trimmed by 2 bases and V by 3 bases; bases with no gene match: 0. The CDR3 totals 13 residues. Germline V gene lookup returns CDR1 KGHSH and CDR2 LQKENI. The chain's CDR3 is CASSPDRAYEQYF. CDR3 DNA sequence: TGTGCCAGCTCACCGGACAGGGCCTACGAGCAGTACTTC.

The chain links TRBV7-9 to TRBJ2-5; 8 nucleotides line up with TRBD1. J was trimmed by 4 bases and V by 3 bases; bases with no gene match: 10. The CDR3 loop spans 16 amino acids. Looked up from germline, CDR1 is SEHNR and CDR2 is FQNEAQ (reference sequence). CDR3 in amino acids: CASSFTFQGAPETQYF. The CDR3 bases are TGTGCCAGCAGCTTTACTTTTCAGGGGGCCCCAGAGACCCAGTACTTC.